This T cell receptor beta chain was identified during a study of PD-1 blockade in mismatch repair-deficient tumors. Some clones are missing from TCRdb's copy, which holds only in-frame ones; the method was immunoSEQ multiplex PCR. The sample consists of 100,000 to 150,000 clones, about 85% of them appearing once. This CDR3 has 18 residues. Germline trimming cut 2 bases from V and 0 bases from J; bases unmatched to any gene: 9. Germline V gene lookup returns CDR1 SGHVS and CDR2 FQNEAQ. The chain joins TRBV7-8 to TRBJ2-3; 9 positions agree with TRBD1. The clonotype originates from an adult with mismatch repair-deficient cancer. Sequencing used peripheral blood, obtained 44 weeks after starting pembrolizumab. This CDR3 reads CASSLLTTGTGSTDTQYF. In DNA form, the CDR3 reads TGTGCCAGCAGCTTACTCACTACCGGGACAGGGAGCACAGATACGCAGTATTTT.